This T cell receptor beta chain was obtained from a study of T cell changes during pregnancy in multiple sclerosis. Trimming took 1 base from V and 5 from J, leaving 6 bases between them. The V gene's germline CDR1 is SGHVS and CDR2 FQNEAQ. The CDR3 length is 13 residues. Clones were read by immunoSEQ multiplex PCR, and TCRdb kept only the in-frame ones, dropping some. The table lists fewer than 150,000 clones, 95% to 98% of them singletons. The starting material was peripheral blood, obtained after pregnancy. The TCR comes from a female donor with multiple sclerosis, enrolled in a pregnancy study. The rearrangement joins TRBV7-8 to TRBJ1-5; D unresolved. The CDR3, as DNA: TGTGCCAGCAGCTTAGACACATATCAGCCCCAGCATTTT. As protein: CASSLDTYQPQHF.